The 3 T cell receptor beta chains reported below all come from one sample, sequenced in a study of blood T cell repertoires in COVID-19. Measured with immunoSEQ multiplex PCR; TCRdb has only the in-frame clones, and not every one. The profile covers roughly 200,000 clones, with roughly 88% appearing a single time and around 27% taken by the ten largest. The sequenced sample was peripheral blood. The receptors derive from a man aged 35-49 years with acute or convalescent COVID-19.

The rearrangement links TRBV7-2 to TRBJ2-7; no clear D gene. This CDR3 contains 14 residues. The V gene lost 5 bases and the J gene lost 4 bases, with 15 bases spanning the gap. Per the germline V gene, CDR1 is SGHTA and CDR2 is FQGNSA. CDR3 in amino acids: CASSPAAAGYEQYF. The DNA for the CDR3 is TGTGCCAGCAGCCCGGCCGCGGCTGGGTACGAGCAGTACTTC.

CDR3 sequence: CASGRTGELFF. The CDR3 DNA reads TGTGCCAGCGGGAGAACGGGGGAGCTGTTTTTT. The gene calls are TRBV2 and TRBJ2-2, with D possibly being TRBD2 (5 bases). Between the trimmed V and J ends, which lost 8 bases and 8 bases, there was a span of 9 bases. This CDR3 has 11 amino acids. Germline V CDR1 and CDR2: SNHLY, FYNNEI.

The rearrangement joins TRBV7-2 to TRBJ2-5, with D possibly TRBD2 on 6 matching bases. Trimming removed 6 bases from V and 5 bases from J, with 13 bases in between. The CDR3 has 13 amino acids. Germline-derived CDR1 and CDR2 are SGHTA and FQGNSA. The CDR3 DNA is TGTGCCAGCAGACTATCGGGACTGGAGACCCAGTACTTC. Translation gives CASRLSGLETQYF.